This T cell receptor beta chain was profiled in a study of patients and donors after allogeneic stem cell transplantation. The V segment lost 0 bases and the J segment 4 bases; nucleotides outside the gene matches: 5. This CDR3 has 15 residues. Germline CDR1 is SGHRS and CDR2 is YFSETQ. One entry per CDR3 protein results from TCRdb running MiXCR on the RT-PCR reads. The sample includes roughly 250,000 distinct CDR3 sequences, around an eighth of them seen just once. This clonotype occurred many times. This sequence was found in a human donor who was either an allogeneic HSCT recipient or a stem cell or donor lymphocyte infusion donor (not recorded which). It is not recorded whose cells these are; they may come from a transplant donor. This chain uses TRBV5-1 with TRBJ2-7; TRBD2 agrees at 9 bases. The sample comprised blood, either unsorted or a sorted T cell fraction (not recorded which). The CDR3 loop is CASSLGPAGGYEQYF. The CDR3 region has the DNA TGCGCCAGCAGCTTGGGGCCAGCGGGGGGATACGAGCAGTACTTC.